A single sample is the source of the 23 T cell receptor beta chains below, sequenced in a study of blood T cell repertoires in COVID-19. Only in-frame clones appear in the TCRdb table, and some are missing; sequencing was by immunoSEQ multiplex PCR. The data hold thousands of clones, with roughly 88% observed a single time. The source material was peripheral blood. Receptors originate from a man aged 70-80 years with COVID-19, enrolled during active disease.

A single count supports this clone. The chain is built from TRBV4-1 and TRBJ2-5; a weak D match, TRBD1 (6 bases). CDR3 length: 14 amino acids. The ends were cut back, 3 bases at V and 5 bases at J, with 13 bases in the middle. Germline V gene data show CDR1 as MGHRA and CDR2 as YSYEKL. The CDR3 region is CASSQRQAQETQYF. For the CDR3, the DNA is TGCGCCAGCAGCCAGAGACAGGCTCAGGAGACCCAGTACTTC.

The chain links TRBV25-1 to TRBJ2-1; D possibly corresponds to TRBD1 (5 bases). V lost 5 bases and J lost 6, with 8 bases in between. This CDR3 has 12 amino acids. Germline V gene data show CDR1 as MGHDK and CDR2 as SYGVNS. The CDR3 region has the DNA TGTGCCAGCAGTTGGGGCACCAATGAGCAGTTCTTC. It specifies CASSWGTNEQFF.

This chain uses TRBV11-2 with TRBJ2-3; D remains unclear. The CDR3 extends over 12 amino acids. Per germline, CDR1 SGHAT and CDR2 FQNNGV. Trimming took 3 bases from V and 2 from J, leaving 3 bases between them. CDR3 region: CASSFNTDTQYF. The DNA for the CDR3 is TGTGCCAGCAGCTTCAACACAGATACGCAGTATTTT.

The chain employs TRBV19 and TRBJ2-2; no clear D. In germline, CDR1 is LNHDA, CDR2 SQIVND (reference sequence). The CDR3 is 13 residues long. V gave up 5 bases and J gave up 0 bases, with 4 bases separating them. The CDR3 protein is CASSPANTGELFF. The CDR3 DNA reads as TGTGCCAGTAGTCCCGCGAACACCGGGGAGCTGTTTTTT.

CDR3 sequence: CASSQGPFTQYF. The CDR3, as DNA: TGTGCCAGCAGCCAAGGGCCCTTTACGCAGTATTTT. This chain connects TRBV3-1 (or the pseudogene TRBV3-2) to TRBJ2-3; D gene uncertain. Trimming stripped 1 base from V and 8 bases from J, with 7 bases between. The CDR3 extends over 12 amino acids. Germline V CDR1 and CDR2: LGHDT, YNNKEL (reference sequence).

The CDR3 is CASSRNLRDSTYEQYF. The CDR3 DNA reads as TGTGCCAGCAGTAGAAACCTCCGGGACAGTACCTACGAGCAGTACTTC. V and J are TRBV27 and TRBJ2-7, with TRBD1 identical over 7 bases. The CDR3 totals 16 residues. The ends lost 5 bases at V and 2 bases at J; junction bases unmatched: 12. Germline CDR1 MNHEY, CDR2 SMNVEV (reference sequence).

The rearrangement links TRBV5-1 to TRBJ2-1, with 14 bases matching TRBD2. After removal of 4 bases from V and 3 bases from J, the junction contained 6 bases not matched to a gene. Germline CDR1 is SGHRS and CDR2 is YFSETQ. The CDR3 contains 17 residues. This CDR3 is CASSTGTSGGLYNEQFF. DNA for the CDR3: TGCGCCAGCAGCACCGGGACTAGCGGGGGTCTCTACAATGAGCAGTTCTTC. The full variable domain, completed using reference TRBV5-1 and TRBJ2-1, is KAGVTQTPRYLIKTRGQQVTLSCSPISGHRSVSWYQQTPGQGLQFLFEYFSETQRNKGNFPGRFSGRQFSNSRSEMNVSTLELGDSALYLCASSTGTSGGLYNEQFFGPGTRLTVL.

V gene TRBV19 combines with J gene TRBJ1-2; D unresolved. The length of the CDR3 is 13 residues. CDR1 LNHDA and CDR2 SQIVND come from the germline V gene (reference sequence). V was shortened by 6 bases and J by 7 bases, with 15 bases between the two germline ends. The CDR3: CASRDGLGGGYTF. The CDR3 DNA follows: TGTGCCAGTAGAGACGGGCTCGGAGGTGGCTACACCTTC.

In this sample, this clone turned up a few times. This chain connects TRBV4-1 to TRBJ2-3; TRBD2 is a possible D gene (5 bases). The CDR3 loop spans 17 amino acids. V was clipped by 4 bases and J by 2 bases, with 19 bases between them. Looked up from germline, CDR1 is MGHRA and CDR2 is YSYEKL. The CDR3: CASSLSAAPRATDTQYF. CDR3 coding DNA: TGCGCCAGCAGCCTGAGCGCCGCCCCGAGGGCCACAGATACGCAGTATTTT.

The rearrangement links TRBV12-3 or TRBV12-4 to TRBJ1-4; D is unclear. Trimming left V 3 bases short and J 11 bases short, with 10 bases between. The CDR3 totals 12 residues. CDR3 region: CASSFPGAKLFF. CDR3 DNA sequence: TGTGCCAGCAGTTTCCCGGGTGCGAAACTGTTTTTT.

The CDR3 region has the DNA TGTGCCAGCAGCTTATGGGGACAGGGGGTTCTGAATGAGCAGTTCTTC. The encoded protein is CASSLWGQGVLNEQFF. J is TRBJ2-1 and V is TRBV7-8; 11 nucleotides align to TRBD1. The CDR3 runs 16 residues. Germline loops: CDR1 SGHVS, CDR2 FQNEAQ. Trimming at V came to 2 bases and at J to 7 bases, leaving 7 bases not matched to a gene.

As DNA, the CDR3 is TGTGCCAGCAGCTTAGAATCGGGCAGGGGGCGAGTTTTTGAGCAGTTCTTC. Amino acid sequence: CASSLESGRGRVFEQFF. V and J are TRBV7-6 and TRBJ2-1, with TRBD1 identical over 8 bases. V lost 1 base to trimming and J lost 9 bases; unmatched junction nucleotides: 14. The CDR3 length is 17 residues. The germline CDR1 and CDR2 sequences are SGHVS and FNYEAQ.

The gene calls are TRBV5-4 and TRBJ2-3, with 7 bases fitting TRBD2. The V and J ends lost 2 bases and 13 bases, in that order; junction bases with no gene match: 13. Germline V lookup: CDR1 SGHNT, CDR2 YYREEE (reference sequence). The CDR3 totals 14 residues. CDR3 DNA: TGTGCCAGCAGCTTAGGGCCTCTAGCGGACCGTGAGTATTTT. This gives the protein CASSLGPLADREYF.

The table lists this clone with a count of one. The chain joins TRBV2 to TRBJ1-4; the D is unclear. This CDR3 is 13 amino acids long. CDR1 SNHLY and CDR2 FYNNEI come from the germline V gene. Trimming left V 10 bases short and J 7 bases short, with 16 bases between. CDR3 in amino acids: CATQQTRSEKLFF. DNA of the CDR3: TGTGCCACCCAGCAGACCCGGAGTGAAAAACTGTTTTTT.

The chain joins TRBV18 to TRBJ2-7; 7 bases line up with TRBD1. The CDR3 totals 13 residues. The V gene's germline CDR1 is KGHSH and CDR2 LQKENI. The ends lost 6 bases at V and 4 bases at J; junction bases unmatched: 6. The CDR3 region has the DNA TGTGCCAGCTCGAGGGGGCGAGCGTACGAGCAGTACTTC. It encodes CASSRGRAYEQYF.

The rearrangement links TRBV7-9 to TRBJ2-5, with D unresolved. The germline V and J ends were trimmed by 5 bases and 3 bases, with 7 bases remaining between them. This CDR3 contains 12 residues. Looked up from germline, CDR1 is SEHNR and CDR2 is FQNEAQ (reference sequence). CDR3 region: CASSPLKETQYF. CDR3 nucleotide sequence: TGTGCCAGCAGCCCCCTAAAAGAGACCCAGTACTTC.

The chain carries TRBV7-2 and TRBJ1-6; D unresolved. The CDR3 has 18 residues. Germline CDR1 is SGHTA and CDR2 is FQGNSA. V shed 2 bases and J shed 0 bases, with 14 bases lying between them. The CDR3, as DNA: TGTGCCAGCAGCTTATATGCACTACCTAGCTCCTATAATTCACCCCTCCACTTT. Translated, it gives CASSLYALPSSYNSPLHF.

This clone was counted a few times. This sequence joins TRBV12-3 or TRBV12-4 and TRBJ2-7; 7 bases agree with TRBD1. This CDR3 comprises 13 residues. The ends lost 7 bases at V and 7 bases at J; junction bases unmatched: 10. The CDR3 is CASTDLDRAEQYF. The CDR3, as DNA: TGTGCCAGCACCGACTTAGACAGGGCAGAGCAGTACTTC.

The gene calls are TRBV10-3 and TRBJ2-3; 12 positions agree with TRBD2. V shed 6 bases, J shed 10 bases, and the junction held 8 bases outside the gene matches. The CDR3 totals 14 residues. The germline V gene has CDR1 ENHRY and CDR2 SYGVKD. CDR3 sequence reads: CAIRGTSGLNSQYF. DNA for the CDR3: TGTGCCATCAGGGGGACTAGCGGGCTGAACTCGCAGTATTTT.

V gene TRBV21-1 combines with J gene TRBJ2-3; the D call in the table, TRBD2, was not verified against the DNA. TRBV21-1 is listed as a pseudogene. This CDR3 is 16 amino acids long. The CDR3 nucleotides read TGTGCCAGCAGCAAATCCGGAGGGGAGGTGACAGATACGCAGTATTTT. Amino acid sequence: CASSKSGGEVTDTQYF.

This sequence joins TRBV5-4 and TRBJ2-7, with a tentative D call TRBD1 (6 bases). The germline V and J ends were trimmed by 3 bases and 6 bases, with 19 bases remaining between them. This CDR3 region has 15 residues. Germline V gene data show CDR1 as SGHNT and CDR2 as YYREEE (reference sequence). The CDR3 DNA is TGTGCCAGCAGCTGGAGTCGGGCAGGGGATCGCGAGCAGTACTTC. Its protein is CASSWSRAGDREQYF. The complete variable domain, with remaining parts taken from reference TRBV5-4 and TRBJ2-7, reads ETGVTQSPTHLIKTRGQQVTLRCSSQSGHNTVSWYQQALGQGPQFIFQYYREEENGRGNFPPRFSGLQFPNYSSELNVNALELDDSALYLCASSWSRAGDREQYFGPGTRLTVT.

The chain recombines TRBV11-2 with TRBJ1-1; D ambiguous. V dropped 4 bases and J dropped 4 bases, with 13 bases sitting between them. The CDR3 totals 14 residues. From germline, CDR1 is SGHAT and CDR2 FQNNGV. The CDR3, as DNA: TGTGCCAGCAGCTCAACAGATTGGTCCACTGAAGCTTTCTTT. It specifies CASSSTDWSTEAFF.

The rearrangement uses TRBV7-9 and TRBJ2-6, with D perhaps TRBD1 (5 bases). CDR1 and CDR2 (germline): SEHNR, FQNEAQ (reference sequence). This CDR3 region has 16 residues. The V gene lost 5 bases and the J gene lost 5 bases, with 16 bases spanning the gap. The CDR3 DNA reads TGTGCCAGCAGCCCAGCATGGGGCCATAGGGCCAACGTCCTGACTTTC. Its protein product is CASSPAWGHRANVLTF. Combining the CDR3 with reference TRBV7-9 and TRBJ2-6 gives the whole variable domain DTGVSQNPRHKITKRGQNVTFRCDPISEHNRLYWYRQTLGQGPEFLTYFQNEAQLEKSRLLSDRFSAERPKGSFSTLEIQRTEQGDSAMYLCASSPAWGHRANVLTFGAGSRLTVL.